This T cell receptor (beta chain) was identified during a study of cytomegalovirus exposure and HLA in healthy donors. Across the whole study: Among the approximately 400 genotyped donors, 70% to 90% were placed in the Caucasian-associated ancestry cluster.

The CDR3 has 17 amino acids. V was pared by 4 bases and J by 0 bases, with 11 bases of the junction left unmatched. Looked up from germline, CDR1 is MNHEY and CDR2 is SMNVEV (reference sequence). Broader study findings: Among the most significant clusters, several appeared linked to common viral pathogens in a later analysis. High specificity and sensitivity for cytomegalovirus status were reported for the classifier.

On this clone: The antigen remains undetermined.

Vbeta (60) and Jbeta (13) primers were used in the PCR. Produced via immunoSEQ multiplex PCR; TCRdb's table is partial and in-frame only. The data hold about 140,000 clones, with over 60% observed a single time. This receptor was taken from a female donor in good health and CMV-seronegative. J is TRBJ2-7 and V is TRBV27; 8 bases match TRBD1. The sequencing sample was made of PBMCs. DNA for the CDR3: TGTGCCAGCAGTTCCTCGTCCAGGGGGCTTAACTCCTACGAGCAGTACTTC. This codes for CASSSSSRGLNSYEQYF.